The TCR beta chain described here comes from a study of Graves' ophthalmopathy and Graves' hyperthyroidism. Beta-chain TCR CDR3 regions were amplified from RNA transcripts. First-round RT-PCR used HTBI primers; second-round multiplex PCR followed. Each CDR3 protein is one row after TCRdb ran MiXCR on the multiplex PCR reads. The repertoire holds 170,000 or so distinct CDR3 sequences, approximately 38% seen once, with 5.8% in the top ten. This clonotype was seen repeatedly, ten times or more. Possible read error: a much larger clone is one base away. The clonotype comes from a woman aged 40-49 years with Graves' ophthalmopathy. The sequencing sample was made of peripheral blood.

In DNA, the CDR3 is TGTGCCAGCAGTCTGGCAGGGGATCGGAAAGGCAACACCTTC. It specifies CASSLAGDRKGNTF. The chain uses TRBV12-3 or TRBV12-4 and TRBJ1-2; tentatively, D is TRBD1 (6 bases). V lost 5 bases, J lost 12 bases, and 22 bases lay in between. The CDR3 loop spans 14 amino acids.